These 27 T cell receptor beta chains share one sample of origin, sequenced in a study of blood T cell repertoires in COVID-19 (TCRdb year 2020). The receptor library was made with the immunoSEQ multiplex PCR assay. In TCRdb, the immuneACCESS table is reduced to in-frame sequences with V and J assigned. These tables do not hold every clone; where another copy was compared, an unresolved V gene accounts for under half, and the others remain unexplained. A total of 25,000 to 40,000 clones appear in this sample, about 90% of them only once. The ten largest clones take up about 1% of the sample. Sequencing was performed on peripheral blood. The receptors were gathered from a man in his sixties or seventies with active or convalescent COVID-19.

The chain couples TRBV5-1 to TRBJ2-3; TRBD2 aligns across 8 bases. Germline V gene data show CDR1 as SGHRS and CDR2 as YFSETQ. Trimming removed 5 bases from V and 5 bases from J; junction bases left unmatched: 4. The CDR3 runs 13 residues. CDR3 region: CASRRGAGDTQYF. DNA for the CDR3: TGCGCCAGCAGGCGGGGGGCGGGAGATACGCAGTATTTT.

The rearrangement joins TRBV30 to TRBJ1-1; weak D call: TRBD1 (5 bases). CDR1 is GTSNPN and CDR2 is SVGIG in the germline V gene (reference sequence). V was pared by 3 bases and J by 0 bases, with 17 bases between. The CDR3 runs 16 residues. The CDR3 sequence is CAWRLTGTYLNTEAFF. CDR3 in DNA: TGTGCCTGGAGATTAACAGGAACTTATCTGAACACTGAAGCTTTCTTT.

The V and J genes are TRBV28 and TRBJ1-1; 10 bases agree with TRBD1. This CDR3 is built from 17 residues. Germline lookup yields CDR1 MDHEN and CDR2 SYDVKM. V lost 6 bases to trimming and J lost 3 bases; unmatched junction nucleotides: 13. CDR3 protein: CASSLPRDRGWDTEAFF. The CDR3 coding sequence is TGTGCCAGCAGCCTCCCCCGGGACAGGGGCTGGGACACTGAAGCTTTCTTT.

This clone has only a few counts. The CDR3 region is CASSFQGTETQYF. CDR3 in DNA: TGTGCCAGCAGCTTCCAGGGGACCGAGACCCAGTACTTC. This sequence joins TRBV7-2 and TRBJ2-5; TRBD1 might be the D (6 bases). The V gene's germline CDR1 is SGHTA and CDR2 FQGNSA. The CDR3 covers 13 residues. V dropped 3 bases and J dropped 5 bases, with 10 bases sitting between them.

V and J are TRBV2 and TRBJ1-1; 7 bases match TRBD1. Unmatched junction bases numbered 13, after V lost 8 bases and J lost 4 bases. In germline, CDR1 is SNHLY, CDR2 FYNNEI. The CDR3 consists of 15 residues. The CDR3 reads CASHRTGGSGTEAFF. The CDR3 region has the DNA TGTGCCAGCCATAGGACAGGAGGATCGGGCACTGAAGCTTTCTTT.

This clone was counted once. The V gene is TRBV20-1, the J gene TRBJ1-3; D uncertain. Germline V gene sequence: CDR1 DFQATT, CDR2 SNEGSKA (reference sequence). The CDR3 loop spans 11 amino acids. V was cut by 5 bases and J by 4 bases, with 6 bases left in between. The CDR3 is CSAPFGNTIYF. CDR3 DNA sequence: TGCAGTGCTCCGTTCGGAAACACCATATATTTT.

Here the CDR3 DNA reads TGTGCCAGCTCACCACCGTTGGGGGGGACTAGCGGCTACAATGAGCAGTTCTTC. This translates into CASSPPLGGTSGYNEQFF. The V call is TRBV18, the J call TRBJ2-1, with 11 bases that match TRBD2. Germline V gives CDR1 KGHSH, CDR2 LQKENI. V shed 0 bases, J shed 3 bases, and the junction held 7 bases outside the gene matches. CDR3 length equals 18 residues.

This chain links TRBV6-2 or TRBV6-3 with TRBJ2-1, with D perhaps TRBD2 (5 bases). The germline CDR1 and CDR2 sequences are MNHEY and SVGEGT. V lost 2 bases, J lost 15 bases, and 14 bases lay in between. This CDR3 has 12 amino acids. The CDR3 region is CASSYRRDRRFF. The CDR3 DNA sequence: TGTGCCAGCAGTTACCGCCGGGATCGGAGGTTCTTC.

The chain uses TRBV30 and TRBJ2-2, with TRBD2 identical over 7 bases. CDR3 length: 15 amino acids. The germline V gene has CDR1 GTSNPN and CDR2 SVGIG (reference sequence). V lost 0 bases to trimming and J lost 5 bases; unmatched junction nucleotides: 6. The CDR3 here is CAWSVPSGGTGELFF. CDR3 nucleotide sequence: TGTGCCTGGAGTGTGCCTAGCGGCGGGACCGGGGAGCTGTTTTTT. Filled out from reference TRBV30 and TRBJ2-2, the complete variable domain reads SQTIHQWPATLVQPVGSPLSLECTVEGTSNPNLYWYRQAAGRGLQLLFYSVGIGQISSEVPQNLSASRPQDRQFILSSKKLLLSDSGFYLCAWSVPSGGTGELFFGEGSRLTVL.

This rearrangement joins TRBV18 to TRBJ1-2, with 7 bases lining up with TRBD1. Losses at the gene ends were 2 bases for V and 6 bases for J; bases not matched to a gene: 3. Germline CDR1 KGHSH, CDR2 LQKENI. This CDR3 comprises 13 residues. CDR3 nucleotide sequence: TGTGCCAGCTCACCAAGTACAGGGGATGGCTACACCTTC. It translates to CASSPSTGDGYTF.

This clone was observed a handful of times. CDR3 protein: CASSWGQGDGYTF. CDR3 bases: TGTGCCAGCAGCTGGGGACAGGGCGACGGCTACACCTTC. The V and J genes are TRBV7-9 and TRBJ1-2, with 9 positions matching TRBD1. Trimming at V came to 4 bases and at J to 8 bases, leaving 5 bases not matched to a gene. This CDR3 comprises 13 residues. From germline, CDR1 is SEHNR and CDR2 FQNEAQ (reference sequence). The full variable domain, completed using reference TRBV7-9 and TRBJ1-2, is DTGVSQNPRHKITKRGQNVTFRCDPISEHNRLYWYRQTLGQGPEFLTYFQNEAQLEKSRLLSDRFSAERPKGSFSTLEIQRTEQGDSAMYLCASSWGQGDGYTFGSGTRLTVV.

The V gene is TRBV28, the J gene TRBJ1-6; 9 nucleotides match TRBD1. The CDR3 covers 14 residues. V shed 6 bases and J 8 bases; nucleotides not matched to a gene: 5. The germline gives CDR1 MDHEN, CDR2 SYDVKM. The CDR3 region has the DNA TGTGCCAGCAGCTCGGGACAGGGACATTCACCCCTCCACTTT. This encodes CASSSGQGHSPLHF.

This chain connects TRBV15 to TRBJ1-2, with D unclear. Deletions cut 0 bases from V and 5 bases from J, with 10 bases between. CDR3 length equals 14 residues. Germline loops: CDR1 LNHNV, CDR2 YYDKDF (reference sequence). The CDR3 bases are TGTGCCACCAGCAGAGATTTGGCCTCATATGGCTACACCTTC. It codes for CATSRDLASYGYTF.

The V call is TRBV11-2, the J call TRBJ1-1; a possible D gene is TRBD1 (6 bases). With 4 bases removed from V and 1 base from J, the gap between germline ends came to 13 bases. The CDR3 has 15 amino acids. CDR1 and CDR2 from the germline V gene are SGHAT and FQNNGV. The CDR3 region is CASSWGGGKNTEAFF. The CDR3 DNA sequence: TGTGCCAGCAGCTGGGGGGGCGGAAAGAACACTGAAGCTTTCTTT.

The chain carries TRBV18 and TRBJ1-1; 9 bases match TRBD1. After removal of 5 bases from V and 1 base from J, the junction contained 2 bases not matched to a gene. The CDR3 has 14 amino acids. Germline CDR1 KGHSH, CDR2 LQKENI. Here the CDR3 reads CASSGTGRNTEAFF. In nucleotides, the CDR3 is TGTGCCAGCTCAGGGACAGGGCGGAACACTGAAGCTTTCTTT. Looking up the rest from reference TRBV18 and TRBJ1-1 gives the full variable domain: NAGVMQNPRHLVRRRGQEARLRCSPMKGHSHVYWYRQLPEEGLKFMVYLQKENIIDESGMPKERFSAEFPKEGPSILRIQQVVRGDSAAYFCASSGTGRNTEAFFGQGTRLTVV.

The J gene is TRBJ1-4, the V gene TRBV21-1. TRBV21-1 is tagged as a pseudogene. The CDR3 spans 17 residues. The CDR3 region has the DNA TGTGCCACCGTTATGTGGGAGGTCAGGGCGACTAATGAAAAACTGTTTTTT. Translation: CATVMWEVRATNEKLFF.

This clone was seen a handful of times. The chain links TRBV4-1 to TRBJ1-1; 9 nucleotides align to TRBD1. V was clipped by 6 bases and J by 2 bases; unmatched bases: 7. Germline-derived CDR1 and CDR2 are MGHRA and YSYEKL. The length of the CDR3 is 15 residues. As DNA, the CDR3 is TGCGCCAGCAGTCTACAGGGGGCCTATAACACTGAAGCTTTCTTT. The encoded protein is CASSLQGAYNTEAFF.

This clone was counted a few times. CDR3 coding DNA: TGTGCCAGCAGTGAAGGGACTAGCGGGAGCGATACGCAGTATTTT. It translates to CASSEGTSGSDTQYF. The chain links TRBV6-1 to TRBJ2-3; 13 nucleotides match TRBD2. The length of the CDR3 is 15 residues. Germline V gives CDR1 MNHNS, CDR2 SASEGT. With V trimmed by 1 base and J by 6 bases, 1 base remained unmatched.

In its sample, this clone was seen once. The rearrangement links TRBV14 to TRBJ2-7, with D uncertain. Trimming took off 6 bases at V and 0 bases at J, with 6 bases between the two ends. Germline values: CDR1 SGHDN, CDR2 FVKESK. The CDR3 is 12 residues long. The CDR3 DNA follows: TGTGCCAGCAGTCTGAGCTCCTACGAGCAGTACTTC. Protein sequence: CASSLSSYEQYF.

The chain links TRBV28 to TRBJ1-5, with TRBD1 matching 8 bases. With 6 bases clipped from V and 5 bases from J, the junction kept 6 bases outside the gene matches. This CDR3 spans 14 amino acids. Germline V lookup: CDR1 MDHEN, CDR2 SYDVKM. The CDR3 bases are TGTGCCAGCAGCCCCGGACAGGGCGATCAGCCCCAGCATTTT. Translating gives CASSPGQGDQPQHF.

The chain employs TRBV9 and TRBJ1-6; D is undetermined. This CDR3 is 13 amino acids long. Germline CDR1 reads SGDLS; CDR2 reads YYNGEE. Trimming took 0 bases from V and 15 from J, leaving 13 bases between them. The CDR3 DNA is TGTGCCAGCAGCGTAGCGGACGGGAGCCTCCTCCACTTT. Amino acid sequence: CASSVADGSLLHF.

J is TRBJ2-7 and V is TRBV7-2; 10 bases align to TRBD2. Germline loops: CDR1 SGHTA, CDR2 FQGNSA. This CDR3 contains 15 residues. The J segment lost 6 bases and the V segment lost 0 bases, leaving 5 bases of the junction unmatched. The CDR3 DNA is TGTGCCAGCAGCTTAGCGGGACTAGCGTCCCCCGAGCAGTACTTC. Its translation is CASSLAGLASPEQYF.

The chain combines TRBV9 with TRBJ1-2; D remains ambiguous. The CDR3 has 15 amino acids. The germline V gene encodes CDR1 SGDLS and CDR2 YYNGEE. Trimming cost V 0 bases and J 0 bases, with 9 bases left between them. The CDR3 sequence: CASSVVPETNYGYTF. In nucleotides, the CDR3 is TGTGCCAGCAGCGTAGTTCCGGAGACTAACTATGGCTACACCTTC.

The rearrangement joins TRBV2 to TRBJ1-2; a weak D match, TRBD1 (6 bases). V dropped 7 bases and J dropped 3 bases, with 18 bases sitting between them. Looked up from germline, CDR1 is SNHLY and CDR2 is FYNNEI. The CDR3 covers 15 residues. CDR3 sequence: CASIPSPGHDYGYTF. CDR3 DNA: TGTGCCAGCATTCCTTCCCCGGGACACGACTATGGCTACACCTTC.

The rearrangement uses TRBV28 and TRBJ1-2; TRBD1 aligns across 10 bases. The CDR3 extends over 17 amino acids. Germline-derived CDR1 and CDR2 are MDHEN and SYDVKM. V was pared by 0 bases and J by 0 bases, with 4 bases of the junction left unmatched. The CDR3: CASSLWTGGGANYGYTF. The CDR3 nucleotides are TGTGCCAGCAGTTTATGGACAGGGGGCGGAGCTAACTATGGCTACACCTTC.

J is TRBJ2-1 and V is TRBV5-5; 10 nucleotides align to TRBD1. J was trimmed by 3 bases and V by 2 bases; bases with no gene match: 2. CDR1 and CDR2 from the germline V gene are SGHKS and YYEKEE (reference sequence). The CDR3 totals 15 residues. The CDR3 DNA is TGTGCCAGCAGCTTCCGGGACAGGGGCTACAATGAGCAGTTCTTC. Its translation: CASSFRDRGYNEQFF.

The chain uses TRBV28 and TRBJ2-4, with unresolved D. Germline V gives CDR1 MDHEN, CDR2 SYDVKM. Deletions cut 7 bases from V and 2 bases from J, with 9 bases between. CDR3 length equals 13 residues. The CDR3 nucleotides are TGTGCCAGCATGAGAGAAACCAAAAACATTCAGTACTTC. Translating it yields CASMRETKNIQYF.